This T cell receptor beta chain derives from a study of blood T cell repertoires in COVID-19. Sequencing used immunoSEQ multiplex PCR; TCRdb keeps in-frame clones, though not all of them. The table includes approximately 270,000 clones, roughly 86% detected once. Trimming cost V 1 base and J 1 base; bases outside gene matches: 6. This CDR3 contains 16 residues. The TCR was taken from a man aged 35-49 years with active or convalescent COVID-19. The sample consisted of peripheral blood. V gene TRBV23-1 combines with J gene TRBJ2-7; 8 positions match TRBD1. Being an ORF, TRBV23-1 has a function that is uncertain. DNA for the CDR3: TGCGCCAGCAGTCAATGTTGGACAGGGTTATCCTACGAGCAGTACTTC. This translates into CASSQCWTGLSYEQYF.